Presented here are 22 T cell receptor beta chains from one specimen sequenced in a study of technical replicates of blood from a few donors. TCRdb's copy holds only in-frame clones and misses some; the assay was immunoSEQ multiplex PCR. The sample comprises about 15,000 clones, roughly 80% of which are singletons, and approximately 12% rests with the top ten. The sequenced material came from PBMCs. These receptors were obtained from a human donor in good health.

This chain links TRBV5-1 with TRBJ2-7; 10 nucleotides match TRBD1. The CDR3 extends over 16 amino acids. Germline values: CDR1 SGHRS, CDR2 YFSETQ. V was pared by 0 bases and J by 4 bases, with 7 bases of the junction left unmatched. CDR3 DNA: TGCGCCAGCAGCTTGGACCCGGGACAGGGGACGTACGAGCAGTACTTC. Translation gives CASSLDPGQGTYEQYF. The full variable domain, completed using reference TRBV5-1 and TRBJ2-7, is KAGVTQTPRYLIKTRGQQVTLSCSPISGHRSVSWYQQTPGQGLQFLFEYFSETQRNKGNFPGRFSGRQFSNSRSEMNVSTLELGDSALYLCASSLDPGQGTYEQYFGPGTRLTVT.

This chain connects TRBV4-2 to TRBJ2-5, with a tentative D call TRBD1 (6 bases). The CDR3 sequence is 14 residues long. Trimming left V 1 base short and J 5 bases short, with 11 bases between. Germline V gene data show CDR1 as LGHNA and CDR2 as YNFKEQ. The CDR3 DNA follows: TGTGCCAGCAGCCAAGGAGGGGGAGATGAGACCCAGTACTTC. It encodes CASSQGGGDETQYF.

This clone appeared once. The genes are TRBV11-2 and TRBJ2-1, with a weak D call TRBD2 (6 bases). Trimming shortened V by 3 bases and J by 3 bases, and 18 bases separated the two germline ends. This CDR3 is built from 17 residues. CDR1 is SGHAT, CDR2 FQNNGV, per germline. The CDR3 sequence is CASSFLQGRIGYNEQFF. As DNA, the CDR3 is TGTGCCAGCAGCTTCCTACAAGGGAGGATAGGCTACAATGAGCAGTTCTTC.

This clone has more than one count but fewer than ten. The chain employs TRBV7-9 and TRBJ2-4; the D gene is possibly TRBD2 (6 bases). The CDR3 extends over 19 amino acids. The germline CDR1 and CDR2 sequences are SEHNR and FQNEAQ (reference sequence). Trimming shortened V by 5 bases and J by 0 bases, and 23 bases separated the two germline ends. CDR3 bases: TGTGCCAGCAGCGGGGGAGGCCGGACTTCCCTTCTAGCCAAAAACATTCAGTACTTC. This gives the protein CASSGGGRTSLLAKNIQYF.

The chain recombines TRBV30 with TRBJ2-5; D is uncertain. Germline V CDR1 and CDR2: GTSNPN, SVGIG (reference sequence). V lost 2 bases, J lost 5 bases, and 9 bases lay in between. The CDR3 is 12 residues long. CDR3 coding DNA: TGTGCCTGGAGTCAACCCGGGGAGACCCAGTACTTC. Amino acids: CAWSQPGETQYF.

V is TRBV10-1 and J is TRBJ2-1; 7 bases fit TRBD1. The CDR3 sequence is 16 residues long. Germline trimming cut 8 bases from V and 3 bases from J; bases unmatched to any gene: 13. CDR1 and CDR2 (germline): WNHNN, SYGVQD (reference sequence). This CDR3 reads CASSFDVRGFYNEQFF. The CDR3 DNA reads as TGCGCCAGCTCCTTCGATGTCAGGGGGTTCTACAATGAGCAGTTCTTC.

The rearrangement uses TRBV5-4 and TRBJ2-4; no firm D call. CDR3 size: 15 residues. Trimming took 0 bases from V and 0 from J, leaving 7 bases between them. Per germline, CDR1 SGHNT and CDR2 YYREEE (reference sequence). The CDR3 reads CASSLGTLAKNIQYF. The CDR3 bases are TGTGCCAGCAGCTTGGGTACTCTAGCCAAAAACATTCAGTACTTC.

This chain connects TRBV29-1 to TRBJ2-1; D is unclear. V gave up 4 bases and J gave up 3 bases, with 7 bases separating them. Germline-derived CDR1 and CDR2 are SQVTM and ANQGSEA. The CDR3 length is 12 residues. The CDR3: CSVVPNYNEQFF. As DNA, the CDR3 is TGCAGCGTTGTCCCCAACTACAATGAGCAGTTCTTC.

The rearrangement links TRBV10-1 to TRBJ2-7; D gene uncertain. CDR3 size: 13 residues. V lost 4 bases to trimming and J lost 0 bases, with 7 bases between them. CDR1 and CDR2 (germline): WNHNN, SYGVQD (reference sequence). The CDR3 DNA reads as TGCGCCAGCAGTGGGCAGAACTCCTACGAGCAGTACTTC. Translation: CASSGQNSYEQYF.

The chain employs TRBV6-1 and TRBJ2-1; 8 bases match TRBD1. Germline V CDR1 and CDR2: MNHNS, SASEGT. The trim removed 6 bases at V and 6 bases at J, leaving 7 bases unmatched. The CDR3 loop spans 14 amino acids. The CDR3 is CASRAADRVNEQFF. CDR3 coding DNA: TGTGCCAGCAGGGCGGCGGACAGGGTCAATGAGCAGTTCTTC.

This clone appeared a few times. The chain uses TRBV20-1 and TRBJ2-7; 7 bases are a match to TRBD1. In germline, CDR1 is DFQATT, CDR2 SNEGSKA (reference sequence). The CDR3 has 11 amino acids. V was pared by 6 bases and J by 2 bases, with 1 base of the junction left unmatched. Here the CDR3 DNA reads TGCAGTGCCGGACAGGCCTACGAGCAGTACTTC. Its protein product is CSAGQAYEQYF.

CDR3 sequence (DNA): TGTGCCAGCAGCTCCCGACAGGGGAAATTGAGTACCGGGGAGCTGTTTTTT. Residues: CASSSRQGKLSTGELFF. The rearrangement links TRBV7-6 to TRBJ2-2; 8 bases are shared with TRBD1. Germline CDR1 SGHVS, CDR2 FNYEAQ. The trim removed 4 bases at V and 5 bases at J, leaving 12 bases unmatched. The CDR3 is 17 amino acids.

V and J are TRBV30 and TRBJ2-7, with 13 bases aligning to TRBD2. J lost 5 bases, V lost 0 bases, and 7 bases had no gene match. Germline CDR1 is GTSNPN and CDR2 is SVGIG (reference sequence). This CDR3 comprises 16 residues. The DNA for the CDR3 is TGTGCCTGGAGTGTTGGGGGGACTAGCGGGACCCACGAGCAGTACTTC. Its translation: CAWSVGGTSGTHEQYF.

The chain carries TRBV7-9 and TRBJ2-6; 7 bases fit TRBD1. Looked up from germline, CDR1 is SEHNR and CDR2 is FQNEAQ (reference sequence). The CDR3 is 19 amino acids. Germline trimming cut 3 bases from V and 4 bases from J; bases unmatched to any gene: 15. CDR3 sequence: CASSFRRVQGSWGANVLTF. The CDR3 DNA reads TGTGCCAGCAGCTTTAGGCGAGTACAGGGGAGTTGGGGGGCCAACGTCCTGACTTTC.

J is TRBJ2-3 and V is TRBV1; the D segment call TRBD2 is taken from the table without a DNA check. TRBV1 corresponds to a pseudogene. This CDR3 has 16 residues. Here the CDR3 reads CTSSEGLPNTTDTQYF. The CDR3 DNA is TGCACCAGCAGCGAGGGACTACCCAACACGACAGATACGCAGTATTTT.

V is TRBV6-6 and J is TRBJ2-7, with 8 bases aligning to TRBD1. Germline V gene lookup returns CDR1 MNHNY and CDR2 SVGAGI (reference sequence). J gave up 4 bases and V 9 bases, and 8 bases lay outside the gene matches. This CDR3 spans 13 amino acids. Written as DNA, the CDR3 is TGTGCCAGAACGGGACAGGCTTCGTACGAGCAGTACTTC. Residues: CARTGQASYEQYF.

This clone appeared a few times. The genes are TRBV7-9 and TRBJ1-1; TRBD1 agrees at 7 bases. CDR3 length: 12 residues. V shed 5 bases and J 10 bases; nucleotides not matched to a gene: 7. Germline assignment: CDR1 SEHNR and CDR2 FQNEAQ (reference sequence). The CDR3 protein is CASSQDRERAFF. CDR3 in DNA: TGTGCCAGCAGCCAAGACAGGGAGCGAGCTTTCTTT.

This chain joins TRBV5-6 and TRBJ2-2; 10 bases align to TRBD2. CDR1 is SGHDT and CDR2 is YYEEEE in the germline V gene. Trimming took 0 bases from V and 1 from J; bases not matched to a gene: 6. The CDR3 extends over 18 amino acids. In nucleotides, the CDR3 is TGTGCCAGCAGCTTGGCGTCTAGCGGGAGAGGGAACACCGGGGAGCTGTTTTTT. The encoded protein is CASSLASSGRGNTGELFF. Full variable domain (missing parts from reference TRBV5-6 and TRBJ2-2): DAGVTQSPTHLIKTRGQQVTLRCSPKSGHDTVSWYQQALGQGPQFIFQYYEEEERQRGNFPDRFSGHQFPNYSSELNVNALLLGDSALYLCASSLASSGRGNTGELFFGEGSRLTVL.

The chain's CDR3 is CARLAANTGELFF. In nucleotides, the CDR3 is TGTGCCCGACTAGCCGCGAACACCGGGGAGCTGTTTTTT. V is TRBV30 and J is TRBJ2-2; 7 nucleotides agree with TRBD2. The CDR3 has 13 residues. Germline-derived CDR1 and CDR2 are GTSNPN and SVGIG (reference sequence). The J segment lost 0 bases and the V segment lost 8 bases, leaving 3 bases of the junction unmatched.

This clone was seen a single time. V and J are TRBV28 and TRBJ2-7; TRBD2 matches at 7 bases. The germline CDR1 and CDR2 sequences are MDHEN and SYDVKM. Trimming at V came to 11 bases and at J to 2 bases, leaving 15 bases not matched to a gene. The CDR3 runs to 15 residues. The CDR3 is CACAPAGEGTYEQYF. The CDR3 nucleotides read TGTGCCTGCGCCCCCGCGGGAGAAGGGACCTACGAGCAGTACTTC.

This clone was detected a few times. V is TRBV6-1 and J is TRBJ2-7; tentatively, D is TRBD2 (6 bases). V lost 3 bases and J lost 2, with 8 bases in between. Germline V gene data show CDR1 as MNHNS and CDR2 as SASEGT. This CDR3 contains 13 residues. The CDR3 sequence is CASSERGPYEQYF. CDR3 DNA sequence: TGTGCCAGCAGTGAGCGGGGACCCTACGAGCAGTACTTC.

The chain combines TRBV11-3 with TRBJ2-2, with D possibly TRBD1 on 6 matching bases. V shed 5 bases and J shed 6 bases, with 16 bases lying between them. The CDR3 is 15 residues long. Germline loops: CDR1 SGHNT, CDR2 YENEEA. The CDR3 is CASSRGQGSAGELFF. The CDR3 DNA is TGTGCCAGCAGCCGCGGCCAGGGGTCTGCCGGGGAGCTGTTTTTT.